The 27 T cell receptor beta chains presented below share a single source sample, sequenced in a study of shared clonotypes between healthy human individuals. Positively selected for CCR7, the CD45RO-negative cells used as naive CD8 cells excluded terminally differentiated effector memory CD45RA+ cells. Profiling relied on immunoSEQ multiplex PCR, and the TCRdb table lists in-frame clones only, not all of them. The sample records approximately 600,000 clones, 90% to 95% being singletons. Sequenced material: naive CD8+ T cells sorted from blood. The receptors derive from a woman under 40 in good health.

V is TRBV28 and J is TRBJ1-1, with TRBD1 as a possible D gene (5 bases). This CDR3 region has 14 residues. Germline CDR1 is MDHEN and CDR2 is SYDVKM. Trimming shortened V by 3 bases and J by 4 bases, and 12 bases separated the two germline ends. The CDR3 here is CASSFGGTATEAFF. The CDR3 nucleotides are TGTGCCAGCAGTTTTGGGGGTACTGCCACTGAAGCTTTCTTT.

This clone was found once. This chain connects TRBV9 to TRBJ2-3, with 7 positions matching TRBD2. CDR1 and CDR2 (germline): SGDLS, YYNGEE. J was trimmed by 0 bases and V by 3 bases; bases with no gene match: 4. The CDR3 length is 15 residues. The CDR3 DNA follows: TGTGCCAGCAGCGAGGGGACTATCAGCACAGATACGCAGTATTTT. It codes for CASSEGTISTDTQYF.

In its sample, this clone was seen a few times. The chain uses TRBV15 and TRBJ2-1, with TRBD1 as a possible D gene (5 bases). Trimming shortened V by 0 bases and J by 8 bases, and 11 bases separated the two germline ends. Germline V gene sequence: CDR1 LNHNV, CDR2 YYDKDF (reference sequence). CDR3 length equals 14 residues. CDR3 amino acids: CATSRDLVGDEQFF. The CDR3 bases are TGTGCCACCAGCAGAGATCTAGTAGGGGATGAGCAGTTCTTC.

A note on this clone: The sample carries other DNA sequences with the same CDR3. This chain connects TRBV19 to TRBJ2-7; D possibly corresponds to TRBD2 (5 bases). Germline V gene lookup returns CDR1 LNHDA and CDR2 SQIVND (reference sequence). CDR3 length: 13 residues. V shed 0 bases and J shed 4 bases, with 7 bases lying between them. The CDR3 region is CASSIDRGYEQYF. CDR3 DNA: TGTGCCAGTAGTATAGATCGAGGGTACGAGCAGTACTTC.

This clone was counted once. The sample contains more than one DNA sequence encoding this CDR3. The rearrangement uses TRBV9 and TRBJ2-3, with D hard to call. The CDR3 spans 13 residues. V shed 1 base and J shed 0 bases, with 3 bases lying between them. Germline V lookup: CDR1 SGDLS, CDR2 YYNGEE. The CDR3 bases are TGTGCCAGCAGCGTAACCAGCACAGATACGCAGTATTTT. Translated, it gives CASSVTSTDTQYF.

The chain joins TRBV7-9 to TRBJ2-1; D uncertain. The CDR3 contains 13 residues. V was cut by 5 bases and J by 3 bases, with 8 bases left in between. Germline CDR1 and CDR2: SEHNR and FQNEAQ (reference sequence). Here the CDR3 reads CASSAENYNEQFF. CDR3 sequence (DNA): TGTGCCAGCAGCGCAGAAAACTACAATGAGCAGTTCTTC.

DNA of the CDR3: TGTGCCAGTAGTATTTTTGGGACAGGGGCGAACGAGCAGTACTTC. Translation: CASSIFGTGANEQYF. V is TRBV19 and J is TRBJ2-7, with 10 positions matching TRBD1. The CDR3 contains 15 residues. The J segment lost 5 bases and the V segment lost 3 bases, leaving 7 bases of the junction unmatched. Per germline, CDR1 LNHDA and CDR2 SQIVND (reference sequence).

The sample holds a few counts of this clone. V usage is TRBV2 and J usage is TRBJ2-7, with D possibly matching TRBD2 (6 bases). This CDR3 region has 16 residues. Trimming removed 7 bases at V and 5 bases at J, with 24 bases between. Germline lookup yields CDR1 SNHLY and CDR2 FYNNEI. The DNA for the CDR3 is TGTGCCAGCAACGAAGGTACGGGCGGGAAGGGCAACGAGCAGTACTTC. Its protein product is CASNEGTGGKGNEQYF.

The rearrangement uses TRBV5-4 and TRBJ1-2; no clear D. Trimming took off 5 bases at V and 4 bases at J, with 12 bases between the two ends. Germline V gene lookup returns CDR1 SGHNT and CDR2 YYREEE (reference sequence). The CDR3 is 13 amino acids. The CDR3 DNA sequence: TGTGCCAGCAGAGAAATCCAGGCCTATGGCTACACCTTC. Its translation is CASREIQAYGYTF.

The chain carries TRBV5-6 and TRBJ2-7; 7 bases fit TRBD2. Germline CDR1 reads SGHDT; CDR2 reads YYEEEE. CDR3 length equals 14 residues. The V segment lost 4 bases and the J segment 0 bases; nucleotides outside the gene matches: 4. CDR3 residues: CASSSGMSSYEQYF. The CDR3 DNA is TGTGCCAGCAGCAGCGGGATGAGCTCCTACGAGCAGTACTTC.

This rearrangement joins TRBV27 to TRBJ2-1, with a tentative D call TRBD1 (5 bases). The V end lost 8 bases, the J end lost 5 bases, and 13 bases lay between the germline ends. CDR3 length: 13 residues. CDR1 and CDR2 from the germline V gene are MNHEY and SMNVEV (reference sequence). CDR3 loop: CASRSLGDNEQFF. The CDR3 bases are TGTGCCAGCCGCAGCCTAGGGGACAATGAGCAGTTCTTC.

The chain has TRBV28 and TRBJ2-7; 8 nucleotides agree with TRBD1. Unmatched junction bases numbered 6, after V lost 2 bases and J lost 0 bases. The CDR3 spans 16 residues. The germline CDR1 and CDR2 sequences are MDHEN and SYDVKM. CDR3 sequence: CASSLMTGALSYEQYF. CDR3 nucleotides: TGTGCCAGCAGTTTAATGACAGGGGCTCTCTCCTACGAGCAGTACTTC. The variable domain in full, with the rest retrieved from reference TRBV28 and TRBJ2-7, is DVKVTQSSRYLVKRTGEKVFLECVQDMDHENMFWYRQDPGLGLRLIYFSYDVKMKEKGDIPEGYSVSREKKERFSLILESASTNQTSMYLCASSLMTGALSYEQYFGPGTRLTVT.

The genes are TRBV19 and TRBJ2-1; TRBD1 might be the D (6 bases). V lost 5 bases, J lost 5 bases, and 13 bases lay in between. The V gene's germline CDR1 is LNHDA and CDR2 SQIVND (reference sequence). The CDR3 totals 14 residues. CDR3 nucleotides: TGTGCCAGTAGTTCAACAGGGCAAGACAATGAGCAGTTCTTC. It encodes CASSSTGQDNEQFF.

The chain recombines TRBV5-6 with TRBJ1-2, with TRBD1 matching over 9 bases. V was pared by 4 bases and J by 3 bases, with 4 bases of the junction left unmatched. CDR3 size: 14 residues. Germline V lookup: CDR1 SGHDT, CDR2 YYEEEE. The CDR3 coding sequence is TGTGCCAGCAGCCGATGGACAGGGGACTATGGCTACACCTTC. Protein sequence: CASSRWTGDYGYTF.

The CDR3 DNA is TGTGCAAGTCGCCCCATCCCCTACCCAGATACGCAGTATTTT. Protein product: CASRPIPYPDTQYF. The genes are TRBV12-2 and TRBJ2-3; the DNA was not compared with TRBD2, the D call given in the table. TRBV12-2 counts as a pseudogene. The CDR3 sequence is 14 residues long.

This chain connects TRBV29-1 to TRBJ2-2; weak D call: TRBD2 (6 bases). The CDR3 covers 14 residues. Germline V gene lookup returns CDR1 SQVTM and CDR2 ANQGSEA. V lost 7 bases and J lost 5, with 17 bases in between. Here the CDR3 reads CSARRPGETGELFF. The CDR3 coding sequence is TGCAGCGCGAGGCGTCCGGGGGAAACCGGGGAGCTGTTTTTT.

The rearrangement joins TRBV5-6 to TRBJ1-1; tentative D call: TRBD1 (6 bases). The CDR3 covers 11 residues. In germline, CDR1 is SGHDT, CDR2 YYEEEE. V lost 3 bases and J lost 13, with 13 bases in between. The CDR3 loop is CASSYGQIFFF. The DNA for the CDR3 is TGTGCCAGCAGCTATGGACAGATCTTTTTCTTT.

V gene TRBV2 combines with J gene TRBJ2-3; D gene unclear. This CDR3 comprises 15 residues. V lost 0 bases, J lost 6 bases, and 13 bases lay in between. Germline CDR1 and CDR2: SNHLY and FYNNEI. The DNA of the CDR3 is TGTGCCAGCAGTGAAGCGGATGTGCATTTGGATACGCAGTATTTT. It is translated as CASSEADVHLDTQYF.

V usage is TRBV2 and J usage is TRBJ1-1; D not resolved. The germline CDR1 and CDR2 sequences are SNHLY and FYNNEI. CDR3 length equals 13 residues. V lost 3 bases to trimming and J lost 4 bases, with 9 bases between them. This CDR3 reads CASSDWGVTEAFF. The CDR3 DNA follows: TGTGCCAGCAGTGATTGGGGTGTCACTGAAGCTTTCTTT. Full variable domain (rest looked up from reference TRBV2 and TRBJ1-1): EPEVTQTPSHQVTQMGQEVILRCVPISNHLYFYWYRQILGQKVEFLVSFYNNEISEKSEIFDDQFSVERPDGSNFTLKIRSTKLEDSAMYFCASSDWGVTEAFFGQGTRLTVV.

This rearrangement joins TRBV6-4 to TRBJ1-6, with D tentatively TRBD1 (6 bases). The CDR3 length is 17 residues. The germline V gene has CDR1 MRHNA and CDR2 SNTAGT. V lost 3 bases and J 9 bases, leaving 21 bases between the germline ends. Here the CDR3 DNA reads TGTGCCAGCAGTGATCTTCGCTCCCGACAGGTAGGTTCACCCCTCCACTTT. Protein: CASSDLRSRQVGSPLHF.

The V gene is TRBV5-4, the J gene TRBJ1-1; TRBD1 aligns across 7 bases. From germline, CDR1 is SGHNT and CDR2 YYREEE (reference sequence). Germline trimming cut 3 bases from V and 3 bases from J; bases unmatched to any gene: 2. The CDR3 sequence is 13 residues long. CDR3 sequence reads: CASSWTGYTEAFF. CDR3 coding DNA: TGTGCCAGCAGCTGGACAGGATACACTGAAGCTTTCTTT.

The gene calls are TRBV7-9 and TRBJ2-1; 7 nucleotides match TRBD2. From germline, CDR1 is SEHNR and CDR2 FQNEAQ (reference sequence). V lost 5 bases to trimming and J lost 0 bases; unmatched junction nucleotides: 7. The CDR3 has 16 amino acids. In DNA, the CDR3 is TGTGCCAGCAGCCCCAAGGGCGGGAGCTCCTACAATGAGCAGTTCTTC. The encoded protein is CASSPKGGSSYNEQFF.

The chain links TRBV4-2 to TRBJ1-1, with 10 bases that match TRBD1. V shed 2 bases and J 4 bases; nucleotides not matched to a gene: 7. CDR1 is LGHNA and CDR2 is YNFKEQ in the germline V gene. The CDR3 length is 16 residues. CDR3 amino acids: CASSQPDRGRVTEAFF. The CDR3 DNA is TGTGCCAGCAGCCAACCTGACAGGGGGCGCGTCACTGAAGCTTTCTTT.

The genes are TRBV28 and TRBJ1-1; no reliable D call. Germline V gene lookup returns CDR1 MDHEN and CDR2 SYDVKM. The CDR3 has 12 residues. Trimming removed 5 bases from V and 5 bases from J, with 9 bases in between. Here the CDR3 DNA reads TGTGCCAGCAGTCCCGGGCCGACTGAAGCTTTCTTT. It is translated as CASSPGPTEAFF.

V usage is TRBV7-9 and J usage is TRBJ2-7, with 10 bases fitting TRBD1. This CDR3 comprises 15 residues. Germline assignment: CDR1 SEHNR and CDR2 FQNEAQ (reference sequence). The V and J ends lost 5 bases and 0 bases, in that order; junction bases with no gene match: 4. In DNA, the CDR3 is TGTGCCAGCAGCGCTCGGACAGGGGGCTCCTACGAGCAGTACTTC. Translating gives CASSARTGGSYEQYF.

The chain couples TRBV4-1 to TRBJ2-7, with D tentatively TRBD1 (6 bases). Germline-derived CDR1 and CDR2 are MGHRA and YSYEKL. The CDR3 totals 15 residues. V gave up 0 bases and J gave up 4 bases, with 13 bases separating them. CDR3 amino acids: CASSQETGLGYEQYF. CDR3 in DNA: TGCGCCAGCAGCCAAGAAACAGGGTTAGGGTACGAGCAGTACTTC.

This CDR3 reads CASSLGRGPTNEKLFF. The CDR3 DNA is TGTGCCAGCAGCTTGGGAAGGGGCCCAACTAATGAAAAACTGTTTTTT. The gene calls are TRBV5-6 and TRBJ1-4; the D gene is possibly TRBD1 (5 bases). The CDR3 has 16 amino acids. The V end lost 0 bases, the J end lost 0 bases, and 9 bases lay between the germline ends. In germline, CDR1 is SGHDT, CDR2 YYEEEE. Complete variable domain (other parts from reference TRBV5-6 and TRBJ1-4): DAGVTQSPTHLIKTRGQQVTLRCSPKSGHDTVSWYQQALGQGPQFIFQYYEEEERQRGNFPDRFSGHQFPNYSSELNVNALLLGDSALYLCASSLGRGPTNEKLFFGSGTQLSVL.